Presented here are 23 T cell receptor beta chains from one specimen sequenced in a study of blood T cell repertoires in COVID-19 (dated by TCRdb to 2018 to 2021). Preparation of the library involved the immunoSEQ multiplex PCR assay. TCRdb's version of the immuneACCESS table is confined to in-frame rearrangements and falls short of the full clone set. An unresolved V gene accounts for under half of the shortfall where checked; the remainder is of unknown origin. In this sample the table shows about 160,000 clones, around 82% of which occur a single time. 7% of the sample goes to the ten largest clones. The sample comprised peripheral blood. Every receptor here comes from a woman aged 40 to 50 with COVID-19, enrolled during active disease.

The V and J genes are TRBV6-4 and TRBJ2-3; 11 nucleotides line up with TRBD2. The CDR3 spans 16 residues. From germline, CDR1 is MRHNA and CDR2 SNTAGT. The V segment lost 5 bases and the J segment 0 bases; nucleotides outside the gene matches: 4. This chain's CDR3 is CASSPIAGGSTDTQYF. The CDR3 nucleotides are TGTGCCAGCAGTCCCATAGCGGGGGGGAGCACAGATACGCAGTATTTT.

The CDR3 spells CASSSGGEAEQYF. In DNA form, the CDR3 reads TGTGCCAGCAGCTCAGGGGGCGAAGCCGAGCAGTACTTC. V is TRBV11-2 and J is TRBJ2-7, with TRBD1 identical over 8 bases. The V gene's germline CDR1 is SGHAT and CDR2 FQNNGV. The ends lost 4 bases at V and 6 bases at J; junction bases unmatched: 5. The CDR3 extends over 13 amino acids.

The chain links TRBV15 to TRBJ2-3, with D possibly TRBD2 on 5 matching bases. CDR1 LNHNV and CDR2 YYDKDF come from the germline V gene (reference sequence). This CDR3 is built from 16 residues. Trimming stripped 0 bases from V and 1 base from J, with 11 bases between. CDR3: CATSRDWGSGTDTQYF. The DNA of the CDR3 is TGTGCCACCAGCAGAGATTGGGGTAGCGGCACAGATACGCAGTATTTT. Filled out from reference TRBV15 and TRBJ2-3, the complete variable domain reads DAMVIQNPRYQVTQFGKPVTLSCSQTLNHNVMYWYQQKSSQAPKLLFHYYDKDFNNEADTPDNFQSRRPNTSFCFLDIRSPGLGDTAMYLCATSRDWGSGTDTQYFGPGTRLTVL.

This clone has a single count. The rearrangement joins TRBV9 to TRBJ2-2, with D possibly matching TRBD1 (5 bases). Trimming shortened V by 0 bases and J by 5 bases, and 11 bases separated the two germline ends. CDR1 and CDR2 from the germline V gene are SGDLS and YYNGEE. This CDR3 is 15 amino acids long. This CDR3 reads CASSVVSRDTGELFF. CDR3 nucleotide sequence: TGTGCCAGCAGCGTAGTTTCCAGGGATACCGGGGAGCTGTTTTTT.

The rearrangement links TRBV5-6 to TRBJ2-4; 7 nucleotides line up with TRBD1. Germline V gene sequence: CDR1 SGHDT, CDR2 YYEEEE. This CDR3 spans 15 amino acids. The V gene end was trimmed by 2 bases and the J gene end by 3 bases; junction bases not matched to a gene: 5. The CDR3 is CASSFPTGSKNIQYF. Written as DNA, the CDR3 is TGTGCCAGCAGCTTTCCGACAGGGAGCAAAAACATTCAGTACTTC.

V gene TRBV7-2 combines with J gene TRBJ1-4, with 9 bases aligning to TRBD1. The J segment lost 7 bases and the V segment lost 6 bases, leaving 12 bases of the junction unmatched. CDR3 size: 16 residues. Germline values: CDR1 SGHTA, CDR2 FQGNSA. The CDR3 DNA sequence: TGTGCCAGCAGAGAAGTGGGGACAGGGAGAGGTGAAAAACTGTTTTTT. As protein: CASREVGTGRGEKLFF.

The chain combines TRBV5-5 with TRBJ2-7; D is uncertain. The CDR3 is 13 amino acids. Germline V gives CDR1 SGHKS, CDR2 YYEKEE (reference sequence). V shed 0 bases and J shed 1 base, with 5 bases lying between them. The CDR3 sequence: CASSLAPSYEQYF. CDR3 DNA sequence: TGTGCCAGCAGCTTGGCCCCTTCCTACGAGCAGTACTTC.

The V gene is TRBV6-5, the J gene TRBJ1-1; TRBD1 matches 8 bases. The J segment lost 5 bases and the V segment lost 6 bases, leaving 8 bases of the junction unmatched. The length of the CDR3 is 14 residues. CDR1 MNHEY and CDR2 SVGAGI come from the germline V gene. The CDR3 region is CASRRQGRGTEAFF. The CDR3 region has the DNA TGTGCCAGCAGAAGACAGGGGAGGGGGACTGAAGCTTTCTTT.

This clone was seen a few times. This chain links TRBV29-1 with TRBJ1-1; D might be TRBD1 (5 bases). The ends were cut back, 2 bases at V and 1 base at J, with 8 bases in the middle. This CDR3 is 13 amino acids long. Per the germline V gene, CDR1 is SQVTM and CDR2 is ANQGSEA. The CDR3 here is CSVERGSNTEAFF. CDR3 coding DNA: TGCAGCGTTGAAAGGGGATCGAACACTGAAGCTTTCTTT.

This sequence joins TRBV6-6 and TRBJ1-5, with D perhaps matching TRBD1 (6 bases). There are 13 residues in the CDR3. Germline V lookup: CDR1 MNHNY, CDR2 SVGAGI (reference sequence). V lost 5 bases, J lost 3 bases, and 8 bases lay in between. CDR3 region: CASSDRINQPQHF. The CDR3 DNA is TGTGCCAGCAGTGACAGGATCAATCAGCCCCAGCATTTT.

The CDR3, as DNA: TGTGCCAGCAGAAATGACAGGGGGGCTGAAGCTTTCTTT. Its protein is CASRNDRGAEAFF. The rearrangement links TRBV2 to TRBJ1-1; 9 bases match TRBD1. The CDR3 sequence is 13 residues long. The V and J ends lost 6 bases and 6 bases, in that order; junction bases with no gene match: 5. CDR1 and CDR2 from the germline V gene are SNHLY and FYNNEI.

This clone has a count of ten or more. This chain joins TRBV30 and TRBJ2-7; D is perhaps TRBD1 (6 bases). This CDR3 has 15 amino acids. V was trimmed by 0 bases and J by 4 bases, leaving 16 bases between them. Germline CDR1 is GTSNPN and CDR2 is SVGIG (reference sequence). The CDR3 is CAWSVRSGAFYEQYF. CDR3 sequence (DNA): TGTGCCTGGAGTGTAAGATCAGGGGCGTTTTACGAGCAGTACTTC. The entire variable domain, with the rest obtained from reference TRBV30 and TRBJ2-7, is as follows: SQTIHQWPATLVQPVGSPLSLECTVEGTSNPNLYWYRQAAGRGLQLLFYSVGIGQISSEVPQNLSASRPQDRQFILSSKKLLLSDSGFYLCAWSVRSGAFYEQYFGPGTRLTVT.

In its sample, this clone was seen once. The chain recombines TRBV7-9 with TRBJ2-2; D unresolved. CDR1 is SEHNR, CDR2 FQNEAQ, per germline (reference sequence). This CDR3 spans 10 amino acids. The CDR3 here is CARHPGELFF. CDR3 coding DNA: TGTGCGCGACACCCCGGGGAGCTGTTTTTT.

The J gene is TRBJ2-7, the V gene TRBV28; 8 nucleotides agree with TRBD1. Germline V lookup: CDR1 MDHEN, CDR2 SYDVKM. V gave up 5 bases and J gave up 2 bases; unmatched junction bases: 8. The CDR3 is 15 amino acids. CDR3 in DNA: TGTGCCAGCAGTCAGGGGACAGGAGGGACCTACGAGCAGTACTTC. Translated: CASSQGTGGTYEQYF.

The rearrangement uses TRBV5-6 and TRBJ2-1; D is undetermined. Germline assignment: CDR1 SGHDT and CDR2 YYEEEE. This CDR3 is 11 amino acids long. V was clipped by 4 bases and J by 8 bases, with 7 bases between them. DNA for the CDR3: TGTGCCAGCAGCACTCAAGATGAGCAGTTCTTC. This encodes CASSTQDEQFF. The whole variable domain, filled in from reference TRBV5-6 and TRBJ2-1, reads DAGVTQSPTHLIKTRGQQVTLRCSPKSGHDTVSWYQQALGQGPQFIFQYYEEEERQRGNFPDRFSGHQFPNYSSELNVNALLLGDSALYLCASSTQDEQFFGPGTRLTVL.

The chain uses TRBV7-3 and TRBJ2-5; a weak D match, TRBD2 (6 bases). The CDR3 consists of 14 residues. Trimming took off 0 bases at V and 5 bases at J, with 10 bases between the two ends. Germline V gene sequence: CDR1 SGHTA, CDR2 FQGTGA. The CDR3 DNA follows: TGTGCCAGCAGCTTAACAGGAGGGGTGGAGACCCAGTACTTC. It is translated as CASSLTGGVETQYF.

The rearrangement joins TRBV7-6 to TRBJ2-3, with D possibly matching TRBD1 (5 bases). Trimming shortened V by 2 bases and J by 0 bases, and 9 bases separated the two germline ends. Germline CDR1 SGHVS, CDR2 FNYEAQ. This CDR3 has 15 residues. The CDR3: CASSLQGRSTDTQYF. Here the CDR3 DNA reads TGTGCCAGCAGCTTACAGGGCCGAAGCACAGATACGCAGTATTTT.

The chain combines TRBV7-9 with TRBJ2-5; TRBD1 might be the D (6 bases). Trimming removed 4 bases from V and 4 bases from J, with 10 bases in between. This CDR3 is 13 amino acids long. Germline V CDR1 and CDR2: SEHNR, FQNEAQ (reference sequence). CDR3 bases: TGTGCCAGCAGCTCACAGGGTCGAGAGACCCAGTACTTC. Its protein is CASSSQGRETQYF.

The gene calls are TRBV5-1 and TRBJ2-5; D unclear. In germline, CDR1 is SGHRS, CDR2 YFSETQ. The V and J ends lost 4 bases and 9 bases respectively, with 16 bases between them. The CDR3 spans 13 residues. The CDR3 protein is CASSPDPEESQYF. The CDR3, as DNA: TGCGCCAGCAGCCCCGACCCAGAGGAATCCCAGTACTTC.

This rearrangement joins TRBV30 to TRBJ2-7; 8 nucleotides agree with TRBD1. J was trimmed by 3 bases and V by 2 bases; bases with no gene match: 6. Germline-derived CDR1 and CDR2 are GTSNPN and SVGIG (reference sequence). CDR3 length equals 14 residues. This chain's CDR3 is CAWSPRDRFYEQYF. The CDR3 coding sequence is TGTGCCTGGAGTCCCCGGGACAGGTTCTACGAGCAGTACTTC.

J is TRBJ2-1 and V is TRBV28; 7 bases line up with TRBD1. There are 16 residues in the CDR3. Trimming at V came to 8 bases and at J to 2 bases, leaving 12 bases not matched to a gene. Germline loops: CDR1 MDHEN, CDR2 SYDVKM. The CDR3 here is CASYNWKGAPYNEQFF. CDR3 DNA: TGTGCCAGCTACAACTGGAAGGGGGCACCCTACAATGAGCAGTTCTTC.

This clone appeared a single time. The chain recombines TRBV2 with TRBJ1-2, with unresolved D. Deletions cut 2 bases from V and 8 bases from J, with 24 bases between. The germline gives CDR1 SNHLY, CDR2 FYNNEI. CDR3 size: 17 residues. CDR3 bases: TGTGCCAGCAGTGAAATCGTGACTGGCCCCCCTATGGTGGGCTACACCTTC. Residues: CASSEIVTGPPMVGYTF. The entire variable domain, with the rest obtained from reference TRBV2 and TRBJ1-2, is as follows: EPEVTQTPSHQVTQMGQEVILRCVPISNHLYFYWYRQILGQKVEFLVSFYNNEISEKSEIFDDQFSVERPDGSNFTLKIRSTKLEDSAMYFCASSEIVTGPPMVGYTFGSGTRLTVV.

This chain connects TRBV11-2 to TRBJ1-5, with D hard to call. In germline, CDR1 is SGHAT, CDR2 FQNNGV. This CDR3 spans 13 amino acids. The V and J ends lost 1 base and 6 bases respectively, with 7 bases between them. CDR3 region: CASSLVAGQPQHF. CDR3 nucleotide sequence: TGTGCCAGCAGCTTAGTAGCGGGTCAGCCCCAGCATTTT.